This T cell receptor beta chain stems from a study of blood T cell repertoires in COVID-19. Libraries were prepared by immunoSEQ multiplex PCR; TCRdb keeps only in-frame clonotypes and omits some of them. The repertoire holds 140,000 or so clones, with roughly 79% as singletons. Germline CDR1 and CDR2: LGHNA and YNFKEQ. V lost 5 bases to trimming and J lost 6 bases; unmatched junction nucleotides: 5. The CDR3 runs 13 residues. The rearrangement links TRBV4-2 to TRBJ1-1; 8 bases fit TRBD1. The TCR was taken from a human donor in a cohort sampled during active COVID-19. The sample comprised peripheral blood. The CDR3 reads CASSFDRGAEAFF. The CDR3 DNA reads TGTGCCAGCAGCTTCGACAGGGGAGCTGAAGCTTTCTTT.